These 20 T cell receptor beta chains came from one sample sequenced in a study of CD8 T cells in Susac syndrome (dated by TCRdb to between 2017 and 2020). Receptor libraries were prepared by the immunoSEQ multiplex PCR assay. RNA was extracted using the RNeasy kit, and roughly 0.5 to 1 microgram was reverse transcribed with random hexamers. TCRdb passed the public sequencing reads through fastp at Q25 and MiXCR, retaining productive beta sequences. One record per CDR3 amino acid sequence lists the most common genes and DNA. In all, the sample holds about 200,000 distinct CDR3 sequences, and nearly 95% of those were seen once. The ten most abundant clones make up 0.093% of the sample. Sequenced input: CD4+ T cells from PBMCs. These receptors were obtained from a human donor with multiple sclerosis.

The V and J genes are TRBV6-6 and TRBJ2-7, with D perhaps matching TRBD1 (6 bases). Trimming took 6 bases from V and 5 from J, leaving 20 bases between them. This CDR3 contains 15 residues. CDR1 MNHNY and CDR2 SVGAGI come from the germline V gene (reference sequence). The CDR3 spells CASSPHSHRAHEQYF. In DNA, the CDR3 is TGTGCCAGCAGCCCGCACTCTCACAGGGCCCACGAGCAGTACTTC.

V gene TRBV27 combines with J gene TRBJ1-2; a possible D gene is TRBD1 (6 bases). The V and J ends lost 6 bases and 8 bases respectively, with 16 bases between them. The CDR3 length is 13 residues. Looked up from germline, CDR1 is MNHEY and CDR2 is SMNVEV (reference sequence). CDR3 nucleotides: TGTGCCAGCAGACCCTTTGACAGGTGGGGCTACACCTTC. The encoded protein is CASRPFDRWGYTF.

The chain has TRBV12-3 or TRBV12-4 and TRBJ1-2; no definite D call. The CDR3 sequence is 14 residues long. The ends were cut back, 6 bases at V and 4 bases at J, with 15 bases in the middle. CDR3 protein: CASRQNTNSYGYTF. The CDR3 coding sequence is TGTGCCAGCAGACAAAACACGAACAGCTATGGCTACACCTTC.

This chain joins TRBV24-1 and TRBJ2-7, with 9 bases aligning to TRBD1. Trimming took 3 bases from V and 6 from J; bases not matched to a gene: 5. Germline V gene lookup returns CDR1 KGHDR and CDR2 SFDVKD. This CDR3 is built from 14 residues. The CDR3 region is CATSDATGGREQYF. For the CDR3, the DNA is TGTGCCACCAGTGATGCGACAGGGGGACGCGAGCAGTACTTC.

V is TRBV15 and J is TRBJ1-2; possible D gene TRBD1, 5 bases. CDR1 and CDR2 from the germline V gene are LNHNV and YYDKDF (reference sequence). The CDR3 loop spans 13 amino acids. The V end was cut by 0 bases, the J end by 8 bases, with 10 bases between. The CDR3 here is CATSRDGARGYTF. CDR3 sequence (DNA): TGTGCCACCAGCAGAGATGGGGCTCGGGGCTACACCTTC.

The chain links TRBV20-1 to TRBJ2-5; TRBD2 matches at 8 bases. Looked up from germline, CDR1 is DFQATT and CDR2 is SNEGSKA (reference sequence). This CDR3 has 14 amino acids. V was pared by 5 bases and J by 2 bases, with 7 bases of the junction left unmatched. CDR3 loop: CSAYSGTPQETQYF. CDR3 sequence (DNA): TGCAGTGCTTATAGCGGGACCCCTCAAGAGACCCAGTACTTC.

This chain connects TRBV6-6 to TRBJ2-1, with a possible D match to TRBD1 (6 bases). The CDR3 length is 12 residues. V lost 6 bases and J 15 bases, leaving 18 bases between the germline ends. Germline lookup yields CDR1 MNHNY and CDR2 SVGAGI (reference sequence). CDR3: CASRDGQNVVFF. As DNA, the CDR3 is TGTGCCAGCAGGGATGGACAGAACGTGGTGTTCTTC.

This clonotype was observed a single time. This chain uses TRBV5-1 with TRBJ2-5; 8 positions agree with TRBD2. Germline loops: CDR1 SGHRS, CDR2 YFSETQ. The V and J ends lost 2 bases and 5 bases, in that order; junction bases with no gene match: 5. This CDR3 has 14 residues. In DNA, the CDR3 is TGCGCCAGCAGCTTCGGGGGGGCCGGTGAGACCCAGTACTTC. This codes for CASSFGGAGETQYF.

The CDR3 region has the DNA TGCGCCAGCAGCCATGAACTAGCGGGAGGGCCCTACGAGCAGTACTTC. Protein sequence: CASSHELAGGPYEQYF. The chain combines TRBV4-1 with TRBJ2-7; 13 bases are shared with TRBD2. The CDR3 consists of 16 residues. J lost 2 bases, V lost 3 bases, and 4 bases had no gene match. Germline loops: CDR1 MGHRA, CDR2 YSYEKL.

This chain links TRBV4-2 with TRBJ1-6; 8 bases map to TRBD1. Germline values: CDR1 LGHNA, CDR2 YNFKEQ. The CDR3 extends over 15 amino acids. With 4 bases clipped from V and 7 bases from J, the junction kept 6 bases outside the gene matches. The CDR3 bases are TGTGCCAGCAGCCCTGCACAGGGGGGGAATTCACCCCTCCACTTT. Translating it yields CASSPAQGGNSPLHF.

V usage is TRBV27 and J usage is TRBJ2-2; D is unresolved. V was trimmed by 2 bases and J by 7 bases, leaving 5 bases between them. CDR1 is MNHEY and CDR2 is SMNVEV in the germline V gene (reference sequence). The CDR3 is made up of 12 amino acids. CDR3 amino acids: CASSLPVGELFF. DNA for the CDR3: TGTGCCAGCAGTTTACCAGTCGGGGAGCTGTTTTTT.

This chain joins TRBV29-1 and TRBJ2-3; D not certain. The V gene lost 6 bases and the J gene lost 0 bases, with 7 bases spanning the gap. The germline CDR1 and CDR2 sequences are SQVTM and ANQGSEA. CDR3 length equals 12 residues. CDR3 loop: CSVETSTDTQYF. The DNA for the CDR3 is TGCAGCGTGGAGACTAGCACAGATACGCAGTATTTT.

The chain is built from TRBV20-1 and TRBJ2-7, with no clear D. Looked up from germline, CDR1 is DFQATT and CDR2 is SNEGSKA (reference sequence). V was trimmed by 1 base and J by 3 bases, leaving 16 bases between them. This CDR3 is 15 amino acids long. CDR3 bases: TGCAGTGCTAGAGGCTCAGCCGAATTTTACTACGAGCAGTACTTC. This gives the protein CSARGSAEFYYEQYF.

The chain uses TRBV12-3 or TRBV12-4 and TRBJ2-3; 12 bases align to TRBD2. This CDR3 comprises 15 residues. V lost 7 bases to trimming and J lost 5 bases; unmatched junction nucleotides: 7. CDR3 sequence: CASTRTSGGKDTQYF. The CDR3 DNA follows: TGTGCCAGCACGCGAACTAGCGGGGGGAAAGATACGCAGTATTTT.

CDR3 amino acids: CASSPRSVYTGELFF. The CDR3 region has the DNA TGTGCCAGCAGCCCCCGGTCGGTGTACACCGGGGAGCTGTTTTTT. The chain carries TRBV12-3 or TRBV12-4 and TRBJ2-2, with D hard to call. The ends were cut back, 6 bases at V and 3 bases at J, with 14 bases in the middle. The CDR3 sequence is 15 residues long.

The rearrangement links TRBV12-3 or TRBV12-4 to TRBJ1-1; weak D call: TRBD1 (5 bases). This CDR3 comprises 14 residues. V lost 6 bases, J lost 3 bases, and 14 bases lay in between. The CDR3 reads CASREQVVDTEAFF. The DNA for the CDR3 is TGTGCCAGCAGAGAACAGGTCGTGGACACTGAAGCTTTCTTT.

This clonotype has more than one count but fewer than ten. The J gene is TRBJ2-5, the V gene TRBV20-1; 14 bases map to TRBD2. The V gene end was trimmed by 5 bases and the J gene end by 5 bases; junction bases not matched to a gene: 7. The CDR3 runs 15 residues. Germline values: CDR1 DFQATT, CDR2 SNEGSKA (reference sequence). The CDR3 DNA sequence: TGCAGTGCTTCGACTAGCGGGAGGGCTCGGGAGACCCAGTACTTC. Translated: CSASTSGRARETQYF.

The V gene is TRBV29-1, the J gene TRBJ2-5; D remains unclear. V was shortened by 4 bases and J by 5 bases, with 8 bases between the two germline ends. This CDR3 spans 11 amino acids. The V gene's germline CDR1 is SQVTM and CDR2 ANQGSEA. The CDR3 sequence is CSVGVRETQYF. DNA of the CDR3: TGCAGCGTTGGGGTGCGGGAGACCCAGTACTTC.

Here the CDR3 reads CSASASGGPAPREQYF. The CDR3 bases are TGCAGTGCTAGCGCTAGCGGGGGCCCCGCTCCGCGGGAGCAGTACTTC. J is TRBJ2-7 and V is TRBV20-1, with TRBD2 matching 10 bases. The CDR3 sequence is 16 residues long. Germline loops: CDR1 DFQATT, CDR2 SNEGSKA (reference sequence). V lost 3 bases and J lost 7; bases outside the gene matches: 15.

The chain recombines TRBV18 with TRBJ1-1, with D unclear. CDR3 size: 13 residues. CDR1 is KGHSH, CDR2 LQKENI, per germline. V lost 2 bases to trimming and J lost 5 bases, with 9 bases between them. The CDR3 region is CASSPEGRTEAFF. CDR3 in DNA: TGTGCCAGCTCACCAGAGGGAAGGACTGAAGCTTTCTTT.